One sample yielded the 17 T cell receptor beta chains listed below, sequenced in a study of cytomegalovirus exposure and HLA in healthy donors. The PCR was carried out with 60 Vbeta primers and 13 Jbeta primers. The repertoire was sequenced with immunoSEQ multiplex PCR; TCRdb's copy has only in-frame clones and lacks some. The repertoire holds around 300,000 clones, with roughly 90% as singletons. The sample consisted of PBMCs. The receptors were gathered from a woman aged 18-29 years in good health and CMV-seronegative.

This clone has just one count. This chain uses TRBV18 with TRBJ1-5; D is uncertain. Per germline, CDR1 KGHSH and CDR2 LQKENI. Trimming took off 2 bases at V and 2 bases at J, with 10 bases between the two ends. The CDR3 is 15 residues long. The chain's CDR3 is CASSPAGIGNQPQHF. The CDR3 coding sequence is TGTGCCAGCTCACCAGCGGGAATAGGCAATCAGCCCCAGCATTTT.

The J gene is TRBJ1-6, the V gene TRBV7-9, with TRBD1 as a possible D gene (6 bases). The CDR3 totals 16 residues. The V gene lost 6 bases and the J gene lost 0 bases, with 12 bases spanning the gap. Germline assignment: CDR1 SEHNR and CDR2 FQNEAQ (reference sequence). CDR3 region: CASSRGGFSYNSPLHF. The CDR3 region has the DNA TGTGCCAGCAGTAGGGGGGGGTTCTCCTATAATTCACCCCTCCACTTT.

The chain has TRBV27 and TRBJ1-5; D ambiguous. Trimming took 2 bases from V and 4 from J, leaving 24 bases between them. The CDR3 is 19 amino acids. Germline V CDR1 and CDR2: MNHEY, SMNVEV (reference sequence). This chain's CDR3 is CASSLMQQRSQRQNQPQHF. The CDR3 nucleotides are TGTGCCAGCAGTTTAATGCAGCAACGGTCTCAGCGCCAGAATCAGCCCCAGCATTTT.

The J gene is TRBJ1-1, the V gene TRBV5-4; maybe TRBD1 (6 bases). The CDR3 loop spans 16 amino acids. V was clipped by 2 bases and J by 6 bases, with 20 bases between them. From germline, CDR1 is SGHNT and CDR2 YYREEE (reference sequence). The CDR3 protein is CASSFPGLQGRAEAFF. CDR3 DNA sequence: TGTGCCAGCAGCTTCCCAGGATTACAGGGACGGGCTGAAGCTTTCTTT.

The chain couples TRBV5-1 to TRBJ2-5; 10 nucleotides align to TRBD1. TRBJ2-7 matches the DNA end more closely, so the J call is doubtful. The germline V gene encodes CDR1 SGHRS and CDR2 YFSETQ. The CDR3 length is 16 residues. The chain's CDR3 is CASSLDVGTGVHEQYF. The CDR3 DNA is TGCGCCAGCAGCTTGGATGTTGGGACAGGGGTTCACGAGCAGTACTTC.

This clone was recorded only once. J is TRBJ2-5 and V is TRBV28; 12 nucleotides align to TRBD2. CDR3 length equals 17 residues. Germline lookup yields CDR1 MDHEN and CDR2 SYDVKM. V lost 5 bases, J lost 1 base, and 8 bases stayed unmatched. CDR3 protein: CASSPRTSGAIQETQYF. The CDR3 nucleotides read TGTGCCAGCAGTCCTCGGACTAGCGGGGCCATCCAAGAGACCCAGTACTTC.

The chain has TRBV13 and TRBJ1-4; 8 nucleotides line up with TRBD1. The V and J ends lost 4 bases and 5 bases, in that order; junction bases with no gene match: 6. Germline assignment: CDR1 PRHDT and CDR2 FYEKMQ (reference sequence). CDR3 length: 15 residues. The CDR3 loop is CASSSPGTGNEKLFF. The CDR3 DNA reads as TGTGCCAGCAGCTCCCCCGGGACAGGCAATGAAAAACTGTTTTTT. Together with reference TRBV13 and TRBJ1-4, the CDR3 gives the full variable domain: AAGVIQSPRHLIKEKRETATLKCYPIPRHDTVYWYQQGPGQDPQFLISFYEKMQSDKGSIPDRFSAQQFSDYHSELNMSSLELGDSALYFCASSSPGTGNEKLFFGSGTQLSVL.

In DNA form, the CDR3 reads TGTGCCAGCAGCGCGTCCCAAGTAGAGATAACTAGCGGCAACACAGATACGCAGTATTTT. It translates to CASSASQVEITSGNTDTQYF. This rearrangement joins TRBV9 to TRBJ2-3; 8 nucleotides agree with TRBD2. V lost 3 bases to trimming and J lost 2 bases; unmatched junction nucleotides: 20. This CDR3 contains 20 residues. Per the germline V gene, CDR1 is SGDLS and CDR2 is YYNGEE.

This chain joins TRBV2 and TRBJ1-4; no firm D call. Germline V gives CDR1 SNHLY, CDR2 FYNNEI. The V and J ends lost 6 bases and 0 bases respectively, with 8 bases between them. This CDR3 has 14 residues. CDR3 residues: CASRPTSTNEKLFF. The CDR3 coding sequence is TGTGCCAGCAGGCCAACATCAACTAATGAAAAACTGTTTTTT.

The chain joins TRBV11-2 to TRBJ1-1, with D perhaps TRBD1 (6 bases). Germline CDR1 and CDR2: SGHAT and FQNNGV. V shed 3 bases and J shed 7 bases, with 12 bases lying between them. CDR3 length equals 13 residues. CDR3 region: CASSFNQGNEAFF. For the CDR3, the DNA is TGTGCCAGCAGCTTTAATCAGGGGAATGAAGCTTTCTTT. Looking up the rest from reference TRBV11-2 and TRBJ1-1 gives the full variable domain: EAGVAQSPRYKIIEKRQSVAFWCNPISGHATLYWYQQILGQGPKLLIQFQNNGVVDDSQLPKDRFSAERLKGVDSTLKIQPAKLEDSAVYLCASSFNQGNEAFFGQGTRLTVV.

V is TRBV20-1 and J is TRBJ2-5; 7 nucleotides align to TRBD2. Matching the DNA end better, TRBJ2-7 makes the J call doubtful. In germline, CDR1 is DFQATT, CDR2 SNEGSKA (reference sequence). There are 11 residues in the CDR3. The CDR3 DNA is TGCAGTGCTTGGGGGGGGTACGAGCAGTACTTC. This sequence encodes CSAWGGYEQYF.

V and J are TRBV18 and TRBJ1-1; TRBD1 agrees at 8 bases. There are 17 residues in the CDR3. CDR1 is KGHSH, CDR2 LQKENI, per germline. V trimming: 4 bases; J trimming: 0 bases; junction bases outside the gene matches: 10. Written as DNA, the CDR3 is TGTGCCAGCTCACATACCGGGACAGGCCTAATGAACACTGAAGCTTTCTTT. This codes for CASSHTGTGLMNTEAFF.

V is TRBV11-2 and J is TRBJ2-3; D might be TRBD1 (6 bases). The V end was cut by 6 bases, the J end by 2 bases, with 15 bases between. The CDR3 sequence is 15 residues long. Germline lookup yields CDR1 SGHAT and CDR2 FQNNGV. DNA for the CDR3: TGTGCCAGCAGTACAGGACAGCTTTACACAGATACGCAGTATTTT. Translation gives CASSTGQLYTDTQYF.

Of note for this clone: The sample holds other DNA sequences that translate to the same CDR3. The V call is TRBV7-9, the J call TRBJ1-1, with 7 bases fitting TRBD1. Germline V gene lookup returns CDR1 SEHNR and CDR2 FQNEAQ (reference sequence). CDR3 length: 14 residues. Losses at the gene ends were 6 bases for V and 7 bases for J; bases not matched to a gene: 11. This CDR3 reads CASSPPTGRSEAFF. CDR3 coding DNA: TGTGCCAGCAGTCCCCCGACAGGGAGGAGTGAAGCTTTCTTT.

The chain employs TRBV9 and TRBJ1-2, with D unresolved. Germline V gives CDR1 SGDLS, CDR2 YYNGEE. The CDR3 covers 21 residues. The germline V and J ends were trimmed by 6 bases and 5 bases, with 38 bases remaining between them. The CDR3 loop is CASTFPKVGLQQMKLRYGYTF. DNA for the CDR3: TGTGCCAGCACATTTCCTAAGGTCGGACTGCAACAAATGAAGCTAAGGTATGGCTACACCTTC.

This chain uses TRBV10-2 with TRBJ2-7; a possible D gene is TRBD1 (6 bases). Looked up from germline, CDR1 is WSHSY and CDR2 is SAAADI. The CDR3 runs 15 residues. V gave up 7 bases and J gave up 3 bases, with 19 bases separating them. The chain's CDR3 is CASNQQGWGYYEQYF. CDR3 nucleotide sequence: TGCGCCAGCAATCAACAGGGTTGGGGGTACTACGAGCAGTACTTC.

This chain uses TRBV5-1 with TRBJ2-1; D may be TRBD2 (7 bases). This CDR3 has 19 residues. Germline V lookup: CDR1 SGHRS, CDR2 YFSETQ. The ends were cut back, 4 bases at V and 1 base at J, with 24 bases in the middle. This CDR3 reads CASSQRTGGLYLSYNEQFF. DNA of the CDR3: TGCGCCAGCAGCCAGCGGACGGGGGGCCTCTACTTATCCTACAATGAGCAGTTCTTC.